These 26 T cell receptor beta chains share one sample of origin, sequenced in a study of cytomegalovirus exposure and HLA in healthy donors. PCR involved 60 Vbeta and 13 Jbeta primers. This table comes from immunoSEQ multiplex PCR, and its TCRdb copy is limited to in-frame clones, with some not included. The sample has fewer than 150,000 clones, around 77% seen once; the top ten hold 0.95% to 1.5%. The sequenced material came from PBMCs. The receptor set was obtained from a man aged 50 or older in good health and CMV-seronegative.

This clone was recorded a few times. The V call is TRBV7-9, the J call TRBJ2-2; TRBD2 agrees at 7 bases. Losses at the gene ends were 4 bases for V and 7 bases for J; bases not matched to a gene: 6. CDR1 is SEHNR and CDR2 is FQNEAQ in the germline V gene (reference sequence). CDR3 size: 14 residues. CDR3 sequence (DNA): TGTGCCAGCAGCTCCATGACTAGCATCGGGGAGCTGTTTTTT. Its translation: CASSSMTSIGELFF.

This clone was seen a handful of times. V is TRBV10-3 and J is TRBJ1-4; D is undetermined. The CDR3 length is 11 residues. The V gene's germline CDR1 is ENHRY and CDR2 SYGVKD. Trimming took off 3 bases at V and 12 bases at J, with 8 bases between the two ends. CDR3 sequence reads: CAISEQSELFF. In nucleotides, the CDR3 is TGTGCCATCAGTGAACAGTCCGAACTGTTTTTT.

The CDR3 DNA reads TGTGCCAGCAGCTTGCGGGTTGGGGCCGAGCAGTACTTC. It is translated as CASSLRVGAEQYF. The chain is built from TRBV5-6 and TRBJ2-5, with D possibly TRBD1 on 5 matching bases. TRBJ2-7 matches the DNA end more closely, so the J call is doubtful. The CDR3 is 13 residues long. CDR1 is SGHDT, CDR2 YYEEEE, per germline.

This chain uses TRBV4-1 with TRBJ2-5; TRBD1 aligns across 7 bases. Per the germline V gene, CDR1 is MGHRA and CDR2 is YSYEKL. J was trimmed by 4 bases and V by 2 bases; bases with no gene match: 1. There are 13 residues in the CDR3. As DNA, the CDR3 is TGCGCCAGCAGCCAAAACAGGGGAGAGACCCAGTACTTC. Translated: CASSQNRGETQYF.

This clone has a single count. This rearrangement joins TRBV28 to TRBJ1-2; D is undetermined. CDR1 is MDHEN, CDR2 SYDVKM, per germline. Trimming took off 5 bases at V and 4 bases at J, with 14 bases between the two ends. The CDR3 spans 14 residues. The CDR3 loop reads CASSPPQFSYGYTF. The CDR3 DNA sequence: TGTGCCAGCAGTCCGCCGCAGTTTTCCTATGGCTACACCTTC.

The table lists this clone with a few counts. The V call is TRBV29-1, the J call TRBJ2-1; D may be TRBD2 (5 bases). This CDR3 comprises 10 residues. Germline V gene data show CDR1 as SQVTM and CDR2 as ANQGSEA. The V end was cut by 6 bases, the J end by 10 bases, with 10 bases between. This chain's CDR3 is CSVSGSEQFF. CDR3 nucleotide sequence: TGCAGCGTCTCGGGGTCAGAGCAGTTCTTC.

The table lists this clone with a count of one. The V call is TRBV12-5, the J call TRBJ2-7, with 9 bases lining up with TRBD1. Germline CDR1 LGHNT, CDR2 FRNRAP. This CDR3 has 17 amino acids. The V segment lost 3 bases and the J segment 4 bases; nucleotides outside the gene matches: 13. CDR3 coding DNA: TGTGCTAGTGGTTTTAATGTACCGGGACAGGGAATGTACGAGCAGTACTTC. Translation: CASGFNVPGQGMYEQYF.

This chain joins TRBV29-1 and TRBJ2-2, with a possible D match to TRBD2 (6 bases). CDR3 length: 14 amino acids. The ends were cut back, 3 bases at V and 4 bases at J, with 12 bases in the middle. The V gene's germline CDR1 is SQVTM and CDR2 ANQGSEA. The CDR3 region is CSVEGGTITGELFF. The CDR3 region has the DNA TGCAGCGTTGAGGGAGGTACGATCACCGGGGAGCTGTTTTTT.

V is TRBV2 and J is TRBJ2-6; no reliable D call. V was pared by 7 bases and J by 1 base, with 17 bases between. The CDR3 covers 17 residues. Germline lookup yields CDR1 SNHLY and CDR2 FYNNEI. The CDR3, as DNA: TGTGCCAGCACCCTGCAGATAAGTTCATCTGGGGCCAACGTCCTGACTTTC. Encoded protein: CASTLQISSSGANVLTF. Complete variable domain (other parts from reference TRBV2 and TRBJ2-6): EPEVTQTPSHQVTQMGQEVILRCVPISNHLYFYWYRQILGQKVEFLVSFYNNEISEKSEIFDDQFSVERPDGSNFTLKIRSTKLEDSAMYFCASTLQISSSGANVLTFGAGSRLTVL.

The rearrangement uses TRBV14 and TRBJ2-7; 7 positions agree with TRBD2. This CDR3 contains 14 residues. V was pared by 4 bases and J by 1 base, with 4 bases of the junction left unmatched. Germline CDR1 and CDR2: SGHDN and FVKESK. CDR3 region: CASSLGGGSYEQYF. The CDR3 coding sequence is TGTGCCAGCAGCCTTGGGGGGGGTTCCTACGAGCAGTACTTC. Full variable domain (rest looked up from reference TRBV14 and TRBJ2-7): EAGVTQFPSHSVIEKGQTVTLRCDPISGHDNLYWYRRVMGKEIKFLLHFVKESKQDESGMPNNRFLAERTGGTYSTLKVQPAELEDSGVYFCASSLGGGSYEQYFGPGTRLTVT.

The chain joins TRBV11-2 to TRBJ2-7; 13 bases are shared with TRBD2. Germline V gene sequence: CDR1 SGHAT, CDR2 FQNNGV. The trim removed 5 bases at V and 6 bases at J, leaving 7 bases unmatched. The CDR3 spans 15 residues. Here the CDR3 reads CASSPPGLAGLEQYF. The CDR3 nucleotides read TGTGCCAGCAGCCCCCCGGGACTAGCGGGACTCGAGCAGTACTTC.

V usage is TRBV28 and J usage is TRBJ1-2, with D possibly TRBD1 on 6 matching bases. Germline CDR1 and CDR2: MDHEN and SYDVKM. Trimming left V 5 bases short and J 4 bases short, with 8 bases between. The CDR3 has 12 residues. CDR3: CASSKDSYGYTF. Written as DNA, the CDR3 is TGTGCCAGCAGTAAGGACAGCTATGGCTACACCTTC.

The V gene is TRBV18, the J gene TRBJ2-2, with a tentative D call TRBD1 (6 bases). CDR3 length: 14 residues. With 6 bases removed from V and 2 bases from J, the gap between germline ends came to 10 bases. Germline CDR1 is KGHSH and CDR2 is LQKENI. CDR3 in DNA: TGTGCCAGCTCCGGACAGAGAAACACCGGGGAGCTGTTTTTT. As protein: CASSGQRNTGELFF.

This chain connects TRBV7-2 to TRBJ2-7; perhaps TRBD1 as D (6 bases). Germline V gives CDR1 SGHTA, CDR2 FQGNSA. Trimming stripped 1 base from V and 5 bases from J, with 9 bases between. The length of the CDR3 is 13 residues. The CDR3 is CASSLDRAHEQYF. The CDR3 DNA reads as TGTGCCAGCAGCTTAGACAGGGCCCACGAGCAGTACTTC.

The chain couples TRBV27 to TRBJ2-5, with D unclear. V lost 3 bases and J lost 5, with 10 bases in between. The CDR3 is 13 residues long. CDR1 and CDR2 from the germline V gene are MNHEY and SMNVEV (reference sequence). CDR3 sequence: CASSLFHSETQYF. The CDR3 region has the DNA TGTGCCAGCAGTTTGTTCCACAGCGAGACCCAGTACTTC.

The chain links TRBV7-9 to TRBJ2-2; possible D gene TRBD2, 5 bases. The CDR3 runs 15 residues. V was clipped by 4 bases and J by 4 bases, with 13 bases between them. Looked up from germline, CDR1 is SEHNR and CDR2 is FQNEAQ (reference sequence). CDR3 DNA sequence: TGTGCCAGCAGCTGGGGAGCGCAGGCCACCGGGGAGCTGTTTTTT. Protein: CASSWGAQATGELFF.

V is TRBV18 and J is TRBJ2-1; 12 nucleotides match TRBD1. In germline, CDR1 is KGHSH, CDR2 LQKENI. This CDR3 contains 15 residues. V was pared by 3 bases and J by 6 bases, with 3 bases of the junction left unmatched. The CDR3 sequence is CASSPGQGAGNEQFF. Written as DNA, the CDR3 is TGTGCCAGCTCACCGGGACAGGGGGCCGGCAATGAGCAGTTCTTC.

The chain combines TRBV20-1 with TRBJ2-1; 7 bases agree with TRBD1. Trimming removed 6 bases from V and 10 bases from J; junction bases left unmatched: 6. Germline V gives CDR1 DFQATT, CDR2 SNEGSKA (reference sequence). This CDR3 is built from 11 residues. The chain's CDR3 is CSAVTGTEQFF. The CDR3 region has the DNA TGCAGTGCGGTGACAGGGACGGAGCAGTTCTTC.

This sequence joins TRBV6-1 and TRBJ2-7; D is uncertain. This CDR3 region has 11 residues. Germline lookup yields CDR1 MNHNS and CDR2 SASEGT. V was clipped by 6 bases and J by 6 bases, with 9 bases between them. The CDR3 reads CASRLLVEQYF. The CDR3 DNA follows: TGTGCCAGCAGGCTCCTAGTCGAGCAGTACTTC.

V is TRBV11-1 and J is TRBJ1-1; tentative D call: TRBD1 (5 bases). The CDR3 consists of 14 residues. The V gene's germline CDR1 is SGHAT and CDR2 FQDESV (reference sequence). V lost 3 bases, J lost 4 bases, and 12 bases lay in between. CDR3 sequence reads: CASSLGVGSTEAFF. CDR3 DNA sequence: TGTGCCAGCAGCTTGGGGGTCGGGAGCACTGAAGCTTTCTTT.

This clone has more than one count but fewer than ten. The V and J genes are TRBV6-1 and TRBJ1-5; a possible D gene is TRBD1 (6 bases). Per the germline V gene, CDR1 is MNHNS and CDR2 is SASEGT. The CDR3 loop spans 14 amino acids. Trimming removed 10 bases from V and 8 bases from J, with 21 bases in between. CDR3 region: CATHETGPREPQHF. In DNA form, the CDR3 reads TGTGCCACCCACGAGACAGGCCCCCGAGAGCCCCAGCATTTT.

The chain is built from TRBV7-2 and TRBJ1-5; 8 positions match TRBD1. Germline V gene lookup returns CDR1 SGHTA and CDR2 FQGNSA. This CDR3 region has 14 residues. V gave up 4 bases and J gave up 6 bases; unmatched junction bases: 5. The CDR3 spells CASSSGDRLQPQHF. The CDR3 coding sequence is TGTGCCAGCAGCTCCGGGGACAGGCTTCAGCCCCAGCATTTT.

This rearrangement joins TRBV28 to TRBJ2-7; 10 bases fit TRBD2. Germline V gene sequence: CDR1 MDHEN, CDR2 SYDVKM. With 6 bases clipped from V and 1 base from J, the junction kept 6 bases outside the gene matches. The CDR3 sequence is 15 residues long. The DNA of the CDR3 is TGTGCCAGCAGGACCCCGACTAGCGGGTCCTACGAGCAGTACTTC. Translating gives CASRTPTSGSYEQYF.

This chain uses TRBV19 with TRBJ1-2; no definite D call. Trimming shortened V by 5 bases and J by 2 bases, and 12 bases separated the two germline ends. This CDR3 is built from 14 residues. Germline-derived CDR1 and CDR2 are LNHDA and SQIVND (reference sequence). The CDR3 nucleotides are TGTGCCAGTAGTGACGACCGGGAAAACTATGGCTACACCTTC. Protein sequence: CASSDDRENYGYTF.

This chain links TRBV5-1 with TRBJ2-2; D is ambiguous. This CDR3 is 15 amino acids long. Between the trimmed V and J ends, which lost 1 base and 4 bases, there was a span of 11 bases. Germline CDR1 SGHRS, CDR2 YFSETQ. The CDR3 sequence: CASSLSALRTGELFF. For the CDR3, the DNA is TGCGCCAGCAGCTTGAGCGCTCTTCGCACCGGGGAGCTGTTTTTT.

The rearrangement uses TRBV2 and TRBJ2-1, with D hard to call. Germline V gene data show CDR1 as SNHLY and CDR2 as FYNNEI. V gave up 7 bases and J gave up 7 bases, with 14 bases separating them. This CDR3 contains 13 residues. CDR3 in DNA: TGTGCCAGCAAAGGAGAGATACCTAATGAGCAGTTCTTC. This codes for CASKGEIPNEQFF.